This T cell receptor (beta chain) was retrieved from a study of patients and donors after allogeneic stem cell transplantation. The CDR3 loop spans 14 amino acids. Germline CDR1 reads DFQATT; CDR2 reads SNEGSKA (reference sequence). Trimming removed 0 bases from V and 5 bases from J, with 11 bases in between. TCRdb used MiXCR to reprocess the RT-PCR reads, holding one entry per CDR3 protein. The table includes approximately 37,000 distinct CDR3 sequences, 25% to 40% detected once. The J gene is TRBJ2-4, the V gene TRBV20-1; a weak D match, TRBD1 (5 bases). The source of this sequence is a human donor who was either an allogeneic HSCT recipient or a stem cell or donor lymphocyte infusion donor (not recorded which). It is not recorded whose cells these are; they may come from a transplant donor. Specimen: blood, either unsorted or a sorted T cell fraction (not recorded which). CDR3 residues: CSARDKGFENIQYF. The CDR3 DNA is TGCAGTGCTAGAGATAAGGGGTTCGAAAACATTCAGTACTTC.